This passage covers 23 T cell receptor beta chains from one sample sequenced in a study of blood T cell repertoires in COVID-19. TCRdb's copy holds only in-frame clones and misses some; the assay was immunoSEQ multiplex PCR. The table lists roughly 160,000 clones, 88% of them singletons. Sequenced material: peripheral blood. The source of these receptors is a man in his fifties who had recovered from COVID-19.

The chain employs TRBV12-3 or TRBV12-4 and TRBJ1-2; 7 positions match TRBD1. The V segment lost 4 bases and the J segment 11 bases; nucleotides outside the gene matches: 4. This CDR3 region has 11 residues. The CDR3 DNA reads as TGTGCCAGCAGTTACAGGGGCGGGTACACCTTC. Its translation is CASSYRGGYTF.

The rearrangement joins TRBV10-3 to TRBJ2-3; TRBD1 might be the D (6 bases). Germline-derived CDR1 and CDR2 are ENHRY and SYGVKD. V was pared by 0 bases and J by 2 bases, with 9 bases between. CDR3 size: 15 residues. CDR3 loop: CAISESRGNTDTQYF. Here the CDR3 DNA reads TGTGCCATCAGTGAGTCTAGGGGGAACACAGATACGCAGTATTTT.

This clone showed up many times. V and J are TRBV29-1 and TRBJ1-2, with unresolved D. Germline V CDR1 and CDR2: SQVTM, ANQGSEA. The CDR3 contains 16 residues. With 1 base removed from V and 3 bases from J, the gap between germline ends came to 18 bases. The CDR3 region has the DNA TGCAGCGTTGAAGTGTATGGGCCCCATGGCGACTATGGCTACACCTTC. It specifies CSVEVYGPHGDYGYTF.

The chain employs TRBV28 and TRBJ1-1; 7 bases agree with TRBD1. Per germline, CDR1 MDHEN and CDR2 SYDVKM. The junction had 8 bases not matched to a gene; V was cut back by 5 bases and J by 5 bases. The length of the CDR3 is 14 residues. The CDR3 reads CASSPGGRRTEAFF. DNA for the CDR3: TGTGCCAGCAGTCCAGGGGGGCGACGGACTGAAGCTTTCTTT.

CDR3 loop: CASSPTGGRTEAFF. CDR3 bases: TGTGCCAGCAGCCCAACAGGGGGCAGGACTGAAGCTTTCTTT. The gene calls are TRBV7-2 and TRBJ1-1; the match to TRBD1 covers 9 bases. The CDR3 is 14 residues long. The germline CDR1 and CDR2 sequences are SGHTA and FQGNSA. The J segment lost 5 bases and the V segment lost 5 bases, leaving 6 bases of the junction unmatched.

The V and J genes are TRBV14 and TRBJ1-2; weak D call: TRBD1 (6 bases). Trimming pared 2 bases from V and 4 bases from J, leaving 11 bases between. This CDR3 spans 14 amino acids. Germline V CDR1 and CDR2: SGHDN, FVKESK. The CDR3, as DNA: TGTGCCAGCAGCCAAAAAAGACAGGCCTATGGCTACACCTTC. Its protein product is CASSQKRQAYGYTF.

The table lists this clone with a count of one. This rearrangement joins TRBV2 to TRBJ2-1, with TRBD2 identical over 9 bases. The length of the CDR3 is 17 residues. The V gene end was trimmed by 6 bases and the J gene end by 8 bases; junction bases not matched to a gene: 17. CDR1 is SNHLY, CDR2 FYNNEI, per germline. The CDR3 sequence is CASRPWSGLAGFHEQFF. CDR3 sequence (DNA): TGTGCCAGCAGACCCTGGTCGGGCCTAGCGGGATTTCATGAGCAGTTCTTC. Complete variable domain (other parts from reference TRBV2 and TRBJ2-1): EPEVTQTPSHQVTQMGQEVILRCVPISNHLYFYWYRQILGQKVEFLVSFYNNEISEKSEIFDDQFSVERPDGSNFTLKIRSTKLEDSAMYFCASRPWSGLAGFHEQFFGPGTRLTVL.

The rearrangement uses TRBV5-4 and TRBJ2-7, with 7 bases lining up with TRBD1. V lost 0 bases, J lost 7 bases, and 4 bases stayed unmatched. Germline values: CDR1 SGHNT, CDR2 YYREEE (reference sequence). The CDR3 covers 13 residues. The CDR3 sequence: CASSLVGGWEQYF. Written as DNA, the CDR3 is TGTGCCAGCAGCTTGGTAGGGGGCTGGGAGCAGTACTTC.

The chain uses TRBV6-5 and TRBJ1-5; possibly TRBD1 for D (5 bases). This CDR3 has 13 residues. V lost 5 bases and J lost 4, with 9 bases in between. Per the germline V gene, CDR1 is MNHEY and CDR2 is SVGAGI. Written as DNA, the CDR3 is TGTGCCAGCAGTAGGGGAATTAATCAGCCCCAGCATTTT. As protein: CASSRGINQPQHF.

The V gene is TRBV30, the J gene TRBJ1-3; TRBD1 matches 9 bases. This CDR3 is built from 14 residues. The trim removed 3 bases at V and 4 bases at J, leaving 4 bases unmatched. Germline V CDR1 and CDR2: GTSNPN, SVGIG (reference sequence). Here the CDR3 DNA reads TGTGCCTGGAGCCAGGGGACAGGGGGAAACACCATATATTTT. Encoded protein: CAWSQGTGGNTIYF.

This sequence joins TRBV2 and TRBJ1-1; a weak D match, TRBD1 (6 bases). Trimming stripped 4 bases from V and 6 bases from J, with 18 bases between. Germline V gene sequence: CDR1 SNHLY, CDR2 FYNNEI. This CDR3 has 15 residues. The CDR3 here is CASSGTGIAVSEAFF. The CDR3 DNA reads as TGTGCCAGCAGTGGTACAGGGATAGCTGTCTCTGAAGCTTTCTTT.

This clone was seen once. This chain's CDR3 is CASSLELAGHNEQFF. The DNA for the CDR3 is TGTGCCAGCAGCTTGGAACTAGCGGGACACAATGAGCAGTTCTTC. The rearrangement links TRBV5-4 to TRBJ2-1, with TRBD2 matching 10 bases. The V gene end was trimmed by 0 bases and the J gene end by 5 bases; junction bases not matched to a gene: 2. CDR3 length: 15 amino acids. The germline gives CDR1 SGHNT, CDR2 YYREEE (reference sequence).

The rearrangement joins TRBV7-2 to TRBJ1-2; TRBD1 matches at 12 bases. The CDR3 runs 14 residues. Germline CDR1 is SGHTA and CDR2 is FQGNSA. V dropped 3 bases and J dropped 8; count of bases not matched to a gene: 4. The DNA of the CDR3 is TGTGCCAGCAGCTTTCGCGGGACAGGGGGCGGCTACACCTTC. Amino acid sequence: CASSFRGTGGGYTF.

This chain connects TRBV6-2 or TRBV6-3 to TRBJ2-3; 9 nucleotides match TRBD1. The J segment lost 3 bases and the V segment lost 0 bases, leaving 4 bases of the junction unmatched. CDR1 MNHEY and CDR2 SVGEGT come from the germline V gene. CDR3 size: 16 residues. CDR3 nucleotides: TGTGCCAGCAGTTACTCACAGGGGGCACAGACAGATACGCAGTATTTT. It yields the protein CASSYSQGAQTDTQYF.

The genes are TRBV27 and TRBJ2-6; tentative D call: TRBD1 (5 bases). The length of the CDR3 is 18 residues. V shed 1 base and J shed 0 bases, with 13 bases lying between them. The germline CDR1 and CDR2 sequences are MNHEY and SMNVEV (reference sequence). CDR3 in amino acids: CASSLWGQADSGANVLTF. The CDR3 DNA sequence: TGTGCCAGCAGTTTATGGGGCCAGGCCGACTCTGGGGCCAACGTCCTGACTTTC.

The chain is built from TRBV9 and TRBJ2-7; TRBD2 matches at 8 bases. This CDR3 is built from 15 residues. Germline loops: CDR1 SGDLS, CDR2 YYNGEE. J lost 3 bases, V lost 0 bases, and 5 bases had no gene match. In DNA, the CDR3 is TGTGCCAGCAGCGTAGGCCTACTAGCGGTCTACGAGCAGTACTTC. Amino acid sequence: CASSVGLLAVYEQYF.

This chain joins TRBV2 and TRBJ1-5, with TRBD1 identical over 8 bases. The CDR3 covers 14 residues. The ends lost 5 bases at V and 11 bases at J; junction bases unmatched: 11. CDR1 is SNHLY and CDR2 is FYNNEI in the germline V gene. CDR3 nucleotides: TGTGCCAGCAGTACCGACAGGGGTCACGGGGCCCAGCATTTT. Protein sequence: CASSTDRGHGAQHF.

This chain joins TRBV4-1 and TRBJ2-5, with D possibly TRBD2 on 5 matching bases. V lost 0 bases and J lost 7, with 18 bases in between. There are 16 residues in the CDR3. Germline CDR1 MGHRA, CDR2 YSYEKL. CDR3 amino acids: CASSQDLLGSRGTQYF. CDR3 nucleotides: TGCGCCAGCAGCCAAGATCTGCTGGGTAGCCGGGGGACCCAGTACTTC.

The chain employs TRBV19 and TRBJ2-5; D possibly corresponds to TRBD2 (6 bases). V was shortened by 5 bases and J by 5 bases, with 9 bases between the two germline ends. Germline CDR1 and CDR2: LNHDA and SQIVND (reference sequence). The CDR3 loop spans 12 amino acids. The CDR3 region is CASSPGGETQYF. CDR3 bases: TGTGCCAGTAGTCCCGGGGGTGAGACCCAGTACTTC.

DNA for the CDR3: TGTGCCAGCAGCGAGCGGACGGTGAACACTGAAGCTTTCTTT. It yields the protein CASSERTVNTEAFF. This chain connects TRBV11-3 to TRBJ1-1; D is unclear. The CDR3 is 14 amino acids. Looked up from germline, CDR1 is SGHNT and CDR2 is YENEEA. Trimming took off 5 bases at V and 0 bases at J, with 10 bases between the two ends.

This sequence joins TRBV7-6 and TRBJ2-1; 14 positions agree with TRBD2. CDR1 and CDR2 from the germline V gene are SGHVS and FNYEAQ. V lost 0 bases to trimming and J lost 5 bases; unmatched junction nucleotides: 0. There are 16 residues in the CDR3. The CDR3 DNA sequence: TGTGCCAGCAGCTTAGCGGGACTAGCGGGGGACAATGAGCAGTTCTTC. It is translated as CASSLAGLAGDNEQFF.

This rearrangement joins TRBV19 to TRBJ1-1; tentative D call: TRBD1 (5 bases). V shed 2 bases and J shed 1 base, with 8 bases lying between them. CDR1 and CDR2 from the germline V gene are LNHDA and SQIVND (reference sequence). This CDR3 contains 14 residues. The CDR3 loop is CASSIPGWNTEAFF. CDR3 coding DNA: TGTGCCAGTAGTATACCAGGGTGGAACACTGAAGCTTTCTTT.

V and J are TRBV11-2 and TRBJ2-1; D is unresolved. Germline V gene sequence: CDR1 SGHAT, CDR2 FQNNGV. The length of the CDR3 is 14 residues. V was trimmed by 0 bases and J by 6 bases, leaving 9 bases between them. In DNA form, the CDR3 reads TGTGCCAGCAGCTTAGATACCCCCGGCAATGAGCAGTTCTTC. It is translated as CASSLDTPGNEQFF.